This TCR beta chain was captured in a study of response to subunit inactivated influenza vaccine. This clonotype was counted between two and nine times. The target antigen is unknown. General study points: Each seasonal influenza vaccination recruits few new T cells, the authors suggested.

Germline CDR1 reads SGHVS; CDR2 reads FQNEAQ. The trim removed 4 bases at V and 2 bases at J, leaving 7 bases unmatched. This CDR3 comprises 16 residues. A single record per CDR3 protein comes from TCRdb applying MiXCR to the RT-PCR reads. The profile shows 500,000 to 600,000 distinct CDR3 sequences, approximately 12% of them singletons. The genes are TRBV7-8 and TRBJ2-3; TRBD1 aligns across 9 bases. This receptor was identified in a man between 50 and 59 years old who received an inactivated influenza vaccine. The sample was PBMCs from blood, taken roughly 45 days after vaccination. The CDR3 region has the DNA TGTGCCAGCAGCTGGGGGGGACAGGGCTTCACAGATACGCAGTATTTT. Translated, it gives CASSWGGQGFTDTQYF.